The 5 T cell receptor beta chains in this list originate from one sample, sequenced in a study of cytomegalovirus exposure and HLA in healthy donors. Sequenced by immunoSEQ multiplex PCR; TCRdb stores in-frame clones only, minus some. The table lists some 130,000 clones, 85% to 90% of them singletons. What was sequenced was PBMCs. The receptor source for this set is a woman between 18 and 30 years old in good health and CMV-seronegative.

The chain has TRBV4-1 and TRBJ1-2; TRBD1 is a possible D gene (5 bases). There are 16 residues in the CDR3. The V end lost 0 bases, the J end lost 7 bases, and 18 bases lay between the germline ends. Germline loops: CDR1 MGHRA, CDR2 YSYEKL. CDR3 sequence (DNA): TGCGCCAGCAGCCAAGATATCTCGCAGGGAATCAGTGGCTACACCTTC. Protein product: CASSQDISQGISGYTF.

The gene calls are TRBV29-1 and TRBJ2-3; 10 nucleotides line up with TRBD2. The germline V gene encodes CDR1 SQVTM and CDR2 ANQGSEA. The CDR3 runs 14 residues. With 5 bases clipped from V and 4 bases from J, the junction kept 6 bases outside the gene matches. The chain's CDR3 is CSVSIAGGADTQYF. Written as DNA, the CDR3 is TGCAGCGTTAGTATAGCGGGGGGCGCAGATACGCAGTATTTT.

This chain uses TRBV10-1 with TRBJ2-1, with D possibly TRBD2 on 6 matching bases. There are 17 residues in the CDR3. Trimming pared 2 bases from V and 6 bases from J, leaving 20 bases between. Per germline, CDR1 WNHNN and CDR2 SYGVQD (reference sequence). CDR3 bases: TGCGCCAGCAGTGAGAGTGGGGCGCGGGGAGGTATCAATGAGCAGTTCTTC. Protein sequence: CASSESGARGGINEQFF.

The V and J genes are TRBV6-5 and TRBJ2-7; weak D call: TRBD1 (6 bases). CDR1 and CDR2 (germline): MNHEY, SVGAGI. V lost 2 bases and J lost 2, with 10 bases in between. CDR3 length equals 14 residues. As DNA, the CDR3 is TGTGCCAGCAGTTACAACAGGGATACCTACGAGCAGTACTTC. Translating it yields CASSYNRDTYEQYF.

There are many counts of this clone. The chain uses TRBV7-9 and TRBJ1-6; D is undetermined. V dropped 2 bases and J dropped 10 bases, with 9 bases sitting between them. This CDR3 comprises 13 residues. Germline values: CDR1 SEHNR, CDR2 FQNEAQ (reference sequence). The CDR3 sequence: CASSLREHSPLHF. CDR3 nucleotides: TGTGCCAGCAGCTTACGGGAGCACTCACCCCTCCACTTT.